This passage covers 4 T cell receptor beta chains from one sample sequenced in a study of blood T cell repertoires in COVID-19. The method was immunoSEQ multiplex PCR; TCRdb's version includes in-frame clones alone and lacks a portion of them. The sample comprises tens of thousands of clones, around 83% of which are singletons, and approximately 7% rests with the top ten. Sequenced material: peripheral blood. The receptors originated from a man in his 70s with active COVID-19.

This clone was found once. The V call is TRBV2, the J call TRBJ1-4; tentative D call: TRBD1 (6 bases). Germline-derived CDR1 and CDR2 are SNHLY and FYNNEI. Trimming removed 8 bases at V and 0 bases at J, with 22 bases between. The CDR3 loop spans 18 amino acids. The CDR3 nucleotides are TGTGCCAGCCACACATCCGGGACAAAAGCTTCAACTAATGAAAAACTGTTTTTT. This gives the protein CASHTSGTKASTNEKLFF.

The chain combines TRBV7-9 with TRBJ2-5; D may be TRBD2 (7 bases). Germline loops: CDR1 SEHNR, CDR2 FQNEAQ (reference sequence). The V end was cut by 6 bases, the J end by 9 bases, with 20 bases between. The CDR3 totals 14 residues. The CDR3 DNA reads TGTGCCAGCAGTCCTCGGGGGGCCCCGGGAGCCCAGTACTTC. Amino acids: CASSPRGAPGAQYF.

The chain has TRBV27 and TRBJ2-7; tentative D call: TRBD2 (6 bases). The germline V gene encodes CDR1 MNHEY and CDR2 SMNVEV (reference sequence). Trimming pared 0 bases from V and 0 bases from J, leaving 15 bases between. This CDR3 has 17 amino acids. Here the CDR3 reads CASSLSRSGRGSYEQYF. The CDR3 coding sequence is TGTGCCAGCAGTTTATCGAGGTCCGGGAGAGGCTCCTACGAGCAGTACTTC.

The V and J genes are TRBV7-9 and TRBJ1-6; TRBD1 agrees at 9 bases. Germline CDR1 and CDR2: SEHNR and FQNEAQ (reference sequence). With 3 bases clipped from V and 7 bases from J, the junction kept 7 bases outside the gene matches. The CDR3 is 16 amino acids. CDR3 region: CASSFGTGMRNSPLHF. CDR3 bases: TGTGCCAGCAGCTTTGGGACAGGGATGCGGAATTCACCCCTCCACTTT.